The T cell receptor (beta chain) under discussion was sequenced for a study of CD8 T cells in ankylosing spondylitis. Study-wide results and caveats: Blood of patients with ankylosing spondylitis appeared to be characterized by a TCR beta motif of fewer than 10 highly homologous variants.

For this clonotype: Its antigen is not identified.

TCRdb called the 5' RACE reads again in MiXCR, with one record for every CDR3 protein. The sample comprises hundreds of thousands of distinct CDR3 sequences, roughly 26% of which are singletons, and about 0.89% rests with the top ten. Per the germline V gene, CDR1 is DFQATT and CDR2 is SNEGSKA (reference sequence). The CDR3 runs 15 residues. The V end was cut by 0 bases, the J end by 0 bases, with 9 bases between. V usage is TRBV20-1 and J usage is TRBJ2-1; D is unresolved. Sequencing was done on a sample of blood, either unsorted or a sorted T cell fraction (not recorded which). The sequence was obtained from a male donor with ankylosing spondylitis. CDR3 loop: CSARERVSSYNEQFF. The CDR3 DNA reads TGCAGTGCTAGAGAAAGGGTTAGCTCCTACAATGAGCAGTTCTTC.